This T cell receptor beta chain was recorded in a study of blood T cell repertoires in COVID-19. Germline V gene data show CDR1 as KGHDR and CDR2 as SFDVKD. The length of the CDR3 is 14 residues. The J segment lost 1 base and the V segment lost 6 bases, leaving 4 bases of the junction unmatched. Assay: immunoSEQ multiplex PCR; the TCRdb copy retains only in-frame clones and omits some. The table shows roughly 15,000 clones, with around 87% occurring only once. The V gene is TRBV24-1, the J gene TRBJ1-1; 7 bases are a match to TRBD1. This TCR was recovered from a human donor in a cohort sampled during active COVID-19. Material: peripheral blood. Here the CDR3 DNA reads TGTGCCACCAGTTCAGGGGGGAGGAACACTGAAGCTTTCTTT. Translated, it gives CATSSGGRNTEAFF.